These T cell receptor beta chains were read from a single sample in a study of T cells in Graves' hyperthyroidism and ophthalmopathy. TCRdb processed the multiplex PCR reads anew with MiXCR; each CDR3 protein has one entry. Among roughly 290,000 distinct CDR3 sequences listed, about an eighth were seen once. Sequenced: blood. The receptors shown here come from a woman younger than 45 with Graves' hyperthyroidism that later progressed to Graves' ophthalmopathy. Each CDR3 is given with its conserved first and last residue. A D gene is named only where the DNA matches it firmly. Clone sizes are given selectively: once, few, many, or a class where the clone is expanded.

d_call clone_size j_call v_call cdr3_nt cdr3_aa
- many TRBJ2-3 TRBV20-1 TGCAGTGCTAGTGATTCTTGGAGGGGACCAGATACGCAGTATTTT CSASDSWRGPDTQYF
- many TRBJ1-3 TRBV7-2 TGTGCCAGCAGCTCGACAAGAGCTTTCTCTGGAAACACCATATATTTT CASSSTRAFSGNTIYF
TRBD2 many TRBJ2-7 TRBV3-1 TGTGCCAGCAGCCTTTTAGCGGGAGACTCCTACGAGCAGTACTTC CASSLLAGDSYEQYF
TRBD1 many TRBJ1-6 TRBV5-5 TGTGCCAGCACCTTCGGTCCGGACAGGACTAATTCACCCCTCCACTTT CASTFGPDRTNSPLHF
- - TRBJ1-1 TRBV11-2 TGTGCCAGCTCCCCCACGTACCGGGACACTGAAGCTTTCTTT CASSPTYRDTEAFF
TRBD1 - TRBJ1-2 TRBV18 TGTGCCAGCTCACCACGACAGGGGCCCCTTCTTGGCTACACCTTC CASSPRQGPLLGYTF
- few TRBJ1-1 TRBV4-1 TGCGCCAGCAGCCAAGAGAGACGGACGAACACTGAAGCTTTCTTT CASSQERRTNTEAFF
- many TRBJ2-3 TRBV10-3 TGTGCCATCAGTGTAGGGGGGCGCGGTACAGATACGCAGTATTTT CAISVGGRGTDTQYF
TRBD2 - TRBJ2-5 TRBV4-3 TGCGCCAGCAGCCAAGGAAGCGGGGGGGCTCAAGAGACCCAGTACTTC CASSQGSGGAQETQYF
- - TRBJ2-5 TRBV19 TGTGCCAGTAGTTTAAAAGGGGCGGGACGAGAGACCCAGTACTTC CASSLKGAGRETQYF
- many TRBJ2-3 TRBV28 TGTGCCAGCCCGGGATTAGGCACAGATACGCAGTATTTT CASPGLGTDTQYF
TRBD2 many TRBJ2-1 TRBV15 TGTGCCACCAGCACAAATCGTAGCGGGACCCGGTATATGGACTCCTACAATGAGCAGTTCTTC CATSTNRSGTRYMDSYNEQFF
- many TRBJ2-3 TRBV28 TGTGCCAGCAGCGGACAGCTTAGCACAGATACGCAGTATTTT CASSGQLSTDTQYF
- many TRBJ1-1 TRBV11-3 TGTGCCAGCAGCCTATCAGGACAGCAAGAAGCTTTCTTT CASSLSGQQEAFF
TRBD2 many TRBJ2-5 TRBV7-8 TGTGCCAGCAGCTTCACGAGCGGGAGGGTGAGAGAGACCCAGTACTTC CASSFTSGRVRETQYF
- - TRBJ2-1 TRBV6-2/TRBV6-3 TGTGCCAGCACCCGGACAGAACCCAATGAGCAGTTCTTC CASTRTEPNEQFF
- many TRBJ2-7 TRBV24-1 TGTGCCACCAGTGATTTGAGGACACCCCAAGGGACCTACGAGCAGTACTTC CATSDLRTPQGTYEQYF
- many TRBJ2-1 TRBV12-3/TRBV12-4 TGTGCCAGCAGTCCACACCACAGTGCAAGGGAGCAGTTCTTC CASSPHHSAREQFF
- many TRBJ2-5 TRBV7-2 TGTGCCAGCAGCTTAGCGGGATTACCCGAGACCCAGTACTTC CASSLAGLPETQYF
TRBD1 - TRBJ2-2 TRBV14 TGTGCCAGCAGCAAAGGACAGGGGCGAAACACCGGGGAGCTGTTTTTT CASSKGQGRNTGELFF
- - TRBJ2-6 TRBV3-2 TGTGCCAGCAGCCAAGATTTCCGGGGAAAGACTGGGGCCAACGTCCTGACTTTC CASSQDFRGKTGANVLTF
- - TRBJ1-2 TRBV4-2 TGTGCCAGCAGCCAAGACCATTCTCAACTATACTATGGCTACACCTTC CASSQDHSQLYYGYTF
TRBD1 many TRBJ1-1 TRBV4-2 TGTGCCAGCCTACCAGGGACAGGGTCCACTGAAGCTTTCTTT CASLPGTGSTEAFF
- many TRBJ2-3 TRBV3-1 TGTGCCAGCAGCCAAGAGGGTGTGGCAGATACGCAGTATTTT CASSQEGVADTQYF
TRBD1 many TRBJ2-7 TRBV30 TGTGCCTGGAGTGTACCCCCAGGGGGCTACGAGCAGTACTTC CAWSVPPGGYEQYF
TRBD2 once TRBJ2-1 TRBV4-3 TGCGCCAGCAGCCAAGACGCGGGAGGGCCCGGTGTAAATGAGCAGTTCTTC CASSQDAGGPGVNEQFF
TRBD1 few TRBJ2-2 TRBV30 TGTGCCTGGAGTGAGACAGGGGCCACCGGGGAGCTGTTTTTT CAWSETGATGELFF
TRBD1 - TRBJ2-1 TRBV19 TGTGCCAGTAGCCGGGACAGCGCCTCCTACAATGAGCAGTTCTTC CASSRDSASYNEQFF
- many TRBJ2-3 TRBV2 TGTGCCAGCAGTGATGTCCTTTTGACAGATACGCAGTATTTT CASSDVLLTDTQYF
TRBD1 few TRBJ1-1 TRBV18 TGTGCCAGCTCACCCAAAGACAGGGGGAACACTGAAGTTTTCTTT CASSPKDRGNTEVFF
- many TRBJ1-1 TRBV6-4 TGTGCCAGCAGTGACTCCAACAGCAACACTGAAGCTTTCTTT CASSDSNSNTEAFF
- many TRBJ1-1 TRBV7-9 TGTGCCAGCAGCTCCGACAGAAAGAACACTGAAGCTTTCTTT CASSSDRKNTEAFF
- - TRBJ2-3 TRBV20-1 TGCAGTGCTATCGGAGGGATCTCCACAGATACGCAGTATTTT CSAIGGISTDTQYF
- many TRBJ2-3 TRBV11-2 TGTGCCAGCAGCTTACGGCCAGATACGCAGTATTTT CASSLRPDTQYF
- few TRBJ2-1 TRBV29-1 TGCAGCGTGGTGACTCTAACCTACACCTACCTCACAAATGAGCAGTTCTTC CSVVTLTYTYLTNEQFF
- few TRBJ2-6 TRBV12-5 TGTGCTAGTGGTTTGGTATCGGGCAGGGACGGCCTATCTGGGGCCAACGTCCTGACTTTC CASGLVSGRDGLSGANVLTF
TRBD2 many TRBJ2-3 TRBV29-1 TGCAGCGTTATTCGATCTAGCGGAGACGCCGGAGATACGCAGTATTTT CSVIRSSGDAGDTQYF
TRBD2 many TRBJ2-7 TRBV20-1 TGCAGTGCTAGAGAGGGACTAGACCACGAGCAGTACTTC CSAREGLDHEQYF
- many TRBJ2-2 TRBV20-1 TGCAGTGCGAGGAAGAACGCCGGGGAGCTGTTTTTT CSARKNAGELFF
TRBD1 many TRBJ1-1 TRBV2 TGTGCCAGCACCGGACAGGCTGAGGTCGTTGGGTTGGCTTTCTTT CASTGQAEVVGLAFF
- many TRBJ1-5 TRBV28 TGTGCCAGCAGTTCAATCACCCGAGGGGTTATAAATCAGCCCCAGCATTTT CASSSITRGVINQPQHF
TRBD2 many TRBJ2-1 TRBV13 TGTGCCAGCAGCTCCTCAAGGGCGGGAGCCTACAATGAGCAGTTCTTC CASSSSRAGAYNEQFF
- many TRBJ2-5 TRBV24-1 TGTGCCACCAGTGATTCGGGGGGCTGGGGTTTCGGAGAGACCCAGTACTTC CATSDSGGWGFGETQYF
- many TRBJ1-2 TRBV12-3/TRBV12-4 TGTGCCAGCAGTTTAATCTTGCAGGGAAGGGATGGCTACACCTTC CASSLILQGRDGYTF
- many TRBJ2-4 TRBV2 TGTGCCAGCGTGAGAAACATTCAGTACTTC CASVRNIQYF
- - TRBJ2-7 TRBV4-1 TGCGCCAGCAGCCAATCGGGGGAGCTTACGTTCTACGAGCAGTACTTC CASSQSGELTFYEQYF
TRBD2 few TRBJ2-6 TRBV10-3 TGTGCCATCAGTGAAGGTAGCGGGATCGGTGGGGCCAACGTCCTGACTTTC CAISEGSGIGGANVLTF
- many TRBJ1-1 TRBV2 TGTGCCACCGTGGGAGCAAGACAGGAAGGCACTGAAGCTTTCTTT CATVGARQEGTEAFF